This entry lists 6 T cell receptor beta chains sequenced from one sample in a study of CD8 T cells in ankylosing spondylitis. Study-level points and caveats: What seemed typical of ankylosing spondylitis blood was a TCR beta motif built from eight highly homologous variants.

MiXCR, run by TCRdb on the 5' RACE reads, gives a single entry per CDR3 protein. The sample records some 800,000 distinct CDR3 sequences, about 11% being singletons. No antigen has been assigned to these receptors. The sequencing sample was made of blood, either unsorted or a sorted T cell fraction (not recorded which). The receptor set was obtained from a male donor with ankylosing spondylitis.

This clonotype was detected only a few times. The rearrangement links TRBV11-1 to TRBJ2-1, with D perhaps TRBD1 (6 bases). V was shortened by 3 bases and J by 9 bases, with 9 bases between the two germline ends. CDR3 length: 12 residues. Germline values: CDR1 SGHAT, CDR2 FQDESV (reference sequence). In nucleotides, the CDR3 is TGTGCCAGCAGCTTCCAGGGGATTGAGCAGTTCTTC. Translating it yields CASSFQGIEQFF.

This clonotype was detected a few times. V is TRBV5-1 and J is TRBJ1-1; D is uncertain. This CDR3 contains 12 residues. V was pared by 5 bases and J by 7 bases, with 12 bases between. Germline V gene lookup returns CDR1 SGHRS and CDR2 YFSETQ. CDR3: CASSAPGNEAFF. The CDR3 DNA reads as TGCGCCAGCAGTGCACCGGGAAATGAAGCTTTCTTT.

CDR3 sequence (DNA): TGCAGTGCTAGGGATAGCGGGGGGTCCTCCTACGAGCAGTACTTC. Translated: CSARDSGGSSYEQYF. V usage is TRBV20-1 and J usage is TRBJ2-7; 10 nucleotides align to TRBD2. The length of the CDR3 is 15 residues. The V gene end was trimmed by 3 bases and the J gene end by 0 bases; junction bases not matched to a gene: 5. CDR1 is DFQATT, CDR2 SNEGSKA, per germline (reference sequence).

This clonotype was seen many times. The CDR3 sequence: CASSLMGGEYEKLFF. As DNA, the CDR3 is TGTGCCAGCAGCTTGATGGGAGGGGAATACGAAAAACTGTTTTTT. The rearrangement links TRBV7-2 to TRBJ1-4, with D perhaps matching TRBD1 (5 bases). V lost 3 bases and J 8 bases, leaving 16 bases between the germline ends. The CDR3 has 15 residues. Germline V gene data show CDR1 as SGHTA and CDR2 as FQGNSA.

This clonotype was picked up many times. The V call is TRBV6-6, the J call TRBJ1-4; no firm D call. CDR3 length: 13 amino acids. Looked up from germline, CDR1 is MNHNY and CDR2 is SVGAGI (reference sequence). V dropped 6 bases and J dropped 8 bases, with 13 bases sitting between them. The CDR3 protein is CASRGNTAEKLFF. CDR3 nucleotides: TGTGCCAGCAGAGGAAACACGGCCGAAAAACTGTTTTTT.

V gene TRBV28 combines with J gene TRBJ1-1; the D is unclear. With 4 bases removed from V and 5 bases from J, the gap between germline ends came to 17 bases. CDR3 length: 15 amino acids. Per germline, CDR1 MDHEN and CDR2 SYDVKM. DNA of the CDR3: TGTGCCAGCAGTTCCCTGACCCCGATAGGGACTGAAGCTTTCTTT. Residues: CASSSLTPIGTEAFF.